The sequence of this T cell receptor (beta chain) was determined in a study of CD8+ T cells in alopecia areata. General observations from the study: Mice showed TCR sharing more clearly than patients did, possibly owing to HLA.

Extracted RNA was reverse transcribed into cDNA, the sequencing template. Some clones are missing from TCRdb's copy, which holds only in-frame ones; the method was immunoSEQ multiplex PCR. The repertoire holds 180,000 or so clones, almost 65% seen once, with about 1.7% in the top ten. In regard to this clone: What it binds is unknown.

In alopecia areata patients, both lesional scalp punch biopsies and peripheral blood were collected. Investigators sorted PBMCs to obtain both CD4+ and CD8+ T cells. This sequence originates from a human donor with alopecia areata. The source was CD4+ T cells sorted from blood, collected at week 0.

The CDR3 region is CSVGAIGGGTRGRNEQFF. The CDR3 DNA reads as TGCAGCGTGGGGGCAATTGGGGGCGGTACGAGAGGGAGGAATGAGCAGTTCTTC. V gene TRBV29-1 combines with J gene TRBJ2-1; D is possibly TRBD1 or TRBD2 (6 bases each). In germline, CDR1 is SQVTM, CDR2 ANQGSEA. This CDR3 is 18 amino acids long. With 6 bases removed from V and 7 bases from J, the gap between germline ends came to 31 bases.